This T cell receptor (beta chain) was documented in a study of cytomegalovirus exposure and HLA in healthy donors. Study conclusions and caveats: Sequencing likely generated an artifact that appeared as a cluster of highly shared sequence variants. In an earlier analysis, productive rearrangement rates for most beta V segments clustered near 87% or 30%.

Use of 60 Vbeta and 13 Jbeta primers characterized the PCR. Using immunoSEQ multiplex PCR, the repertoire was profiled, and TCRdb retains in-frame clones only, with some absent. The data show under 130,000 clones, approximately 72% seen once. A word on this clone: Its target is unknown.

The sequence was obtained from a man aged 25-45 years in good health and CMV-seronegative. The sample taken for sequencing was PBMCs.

CDR3 nucleotides: TGTGCCAGCAGGATCCGGGGAGAGGATTCACCCCTCCACTTT. Its protein product is CASRIRGEDSPLHF. J is TRBJ1-6 and V is TRBV6-6; no definite D call. V lost 6 bases to trimming and J lost 8 bases, with 14 bases between them. Germline CDR1 is MNHNY and CDR2 is SVGAGI (reference sequence). The CDR3 is 14 residues long.